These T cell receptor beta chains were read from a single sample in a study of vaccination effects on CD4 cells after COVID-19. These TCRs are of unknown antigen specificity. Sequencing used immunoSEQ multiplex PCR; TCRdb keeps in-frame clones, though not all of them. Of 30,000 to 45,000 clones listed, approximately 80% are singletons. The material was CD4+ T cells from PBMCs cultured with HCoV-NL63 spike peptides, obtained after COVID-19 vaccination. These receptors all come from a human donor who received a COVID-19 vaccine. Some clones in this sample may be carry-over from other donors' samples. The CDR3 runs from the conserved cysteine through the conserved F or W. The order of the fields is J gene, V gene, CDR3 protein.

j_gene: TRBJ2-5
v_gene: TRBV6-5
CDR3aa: CASSRDRGLQETQYF

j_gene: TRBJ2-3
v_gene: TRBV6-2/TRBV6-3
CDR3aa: CASSYGGFNTDTQYF

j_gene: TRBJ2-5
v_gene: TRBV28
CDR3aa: CASTQTGVRDQYF

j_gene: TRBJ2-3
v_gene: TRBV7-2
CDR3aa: CASSLRMGGTQYF

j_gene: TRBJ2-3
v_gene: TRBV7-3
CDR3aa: CASSPSLAETSTDTQYF

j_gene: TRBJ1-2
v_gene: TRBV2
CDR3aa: CASSEWSRGYTF

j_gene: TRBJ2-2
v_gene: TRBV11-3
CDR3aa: CASSLARDDTGELFF

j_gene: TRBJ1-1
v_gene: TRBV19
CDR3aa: CASSPDRMNTEAFF

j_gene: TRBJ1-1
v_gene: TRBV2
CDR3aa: CASSESAGGGREAFF

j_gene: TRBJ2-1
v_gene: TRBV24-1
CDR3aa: CATSDSGLRDEQFF

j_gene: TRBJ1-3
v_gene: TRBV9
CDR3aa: CASSDGQGSGNTIYF

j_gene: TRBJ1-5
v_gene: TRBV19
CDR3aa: CASSDRTGAANQPQHF

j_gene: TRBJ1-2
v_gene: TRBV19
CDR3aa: CASTLRFRTDYGYTF

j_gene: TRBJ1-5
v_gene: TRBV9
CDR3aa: CASSVDGVQPQHF

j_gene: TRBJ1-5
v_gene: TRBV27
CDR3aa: CASSLEGQGLRQPQHF

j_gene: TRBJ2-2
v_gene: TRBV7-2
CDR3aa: CASSITRDTGELFF

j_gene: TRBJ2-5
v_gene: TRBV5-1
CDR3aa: CASSRGLQETQYF

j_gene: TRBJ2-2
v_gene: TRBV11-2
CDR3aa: CASSQEPGTTGELFF

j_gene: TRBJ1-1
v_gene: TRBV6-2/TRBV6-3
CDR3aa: CASSGAWATEAFF

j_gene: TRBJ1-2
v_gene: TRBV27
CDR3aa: CASSLFAGGGGYTF

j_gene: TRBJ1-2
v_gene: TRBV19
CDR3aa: CASSIRDGTYGYTF

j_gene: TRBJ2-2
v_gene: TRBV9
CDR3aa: CASSVTQSANTGELFF

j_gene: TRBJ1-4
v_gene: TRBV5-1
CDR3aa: CASSLRGGATNEKLFF

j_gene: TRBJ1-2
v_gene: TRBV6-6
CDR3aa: CASSPPTGTRGYTF

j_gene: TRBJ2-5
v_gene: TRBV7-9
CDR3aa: CASQRTGSETQYF

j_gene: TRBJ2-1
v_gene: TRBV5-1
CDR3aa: CASSIGTDNEQFF

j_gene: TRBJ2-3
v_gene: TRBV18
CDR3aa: CASSLTSGAQDTQYF

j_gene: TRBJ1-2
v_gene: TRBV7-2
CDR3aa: CASSLQVTVEGRGYTF

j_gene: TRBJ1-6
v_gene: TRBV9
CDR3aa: CASSPRPEGLRSPLHF

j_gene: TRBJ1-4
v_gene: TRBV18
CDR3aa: CASSPNRGEKLFF

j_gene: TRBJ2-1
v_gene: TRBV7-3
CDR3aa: CASSPTGSYNEQFF

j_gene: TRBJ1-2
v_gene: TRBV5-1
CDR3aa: CASSLDGSGSVGYTF

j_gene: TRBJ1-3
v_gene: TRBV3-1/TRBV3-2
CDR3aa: CASSQVYGSGNTIYF

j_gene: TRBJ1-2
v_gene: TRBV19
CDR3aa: CASSPETGSTDGYTF

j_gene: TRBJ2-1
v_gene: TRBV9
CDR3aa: CASTRTGYNEQFF

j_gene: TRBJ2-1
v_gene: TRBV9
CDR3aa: CASSVAALGTLGNEQFF

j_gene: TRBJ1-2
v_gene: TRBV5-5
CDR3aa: CASSLQIDGYTF

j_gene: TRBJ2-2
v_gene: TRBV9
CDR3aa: CASSVREANTGELFF

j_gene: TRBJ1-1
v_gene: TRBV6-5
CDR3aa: CASSSTGGAFF